This passage covers 5 T cell receptor beta chains from one sample sequenced in a study of Ad26.COV2.S vaccination and SARS-CoV-2 variants. Produced via immunoSEQ multiplex PCR; TCRdb's table is partial and in-frame only. The sample lists about 370,000 clones; 70% to 90% were seen once. Regarding treatment: around 19 received Ad26.COV2.S at low or high dose, single or two shots; about five received placebo; per-sample allocation not given. Sampling happened 63 days after the first vaccine or placebo injection. Sequencing used peripheral blood, obtained in a trial of Ad26.COV2.S vaccine versus placebo. Receptor source: a person between 18 and 59 years old who received the Ad26.COV2.S COVID-19 vaccine or a placebo.

The count of this clone is one. The rearrangement uses TRBV10-3 and TRBJ2-5, with 14 bases lining up with TRBD2. Germline V gives CDR1 ENHRY, CDR2 SYGVKD. This CDR3 spans 16 amino acids. The junction had 8 bases not matched to a gene; V was cut back by 7 bases and J by 4 bases. CDR3 DNA sequence: TGTGCCATCAAAGGGACTAGCGGGAGCTGGGGAGAGACCCAGTACTTC. Protein sequence: CAIKGTSGSWGETQYF.

This clone has a handful of counts. The chain recombines TRBV14 with TRBJ1-1, with unresolved D. With 1 base removed from V and 5 bases from J, the gap between germline ends came to 8 bases. Germline lookup yields CDR1 SGHDN and CDR2 FVKESK. CDR3 size: 13 residues. Here the CDR3 DNA reads TGTGCCAGCAGCCAAGTGGGGAGGACTGAAGCTTTCTTT. Amino acids: CASSQVGRTEAFF.

The CDR3 reads CASSLDSPNEQFF. CDR3 sequence (DNA): TGCGCCAGCAGCTTGGATAGTCCGAATGAGCAGTTCTTC. The rearrangement links TRBV5-1 to TRBJ2-1; the D is unclear. CDR3 size: 13 residues. Germline V gene data show CDR1 as SGHRS and CDR2 as YFSETQ. V lost 0 bases and J 7 bases, leaving 8 bases between the germline ends.

The V call is TRBV30, the J call TRBJ1-4, with D unclear. Germline CDR1 GTSNPN, CDR2 SVGIG (reference sequence). V was cut by 2 bases and J by 4 bases, with 8 bases left in between. The CDR3 runs 13 residues. This CDR3 reads CAWSRQVNEKLFF. In DNA, the CDR3 is TGTGCCTGGAGTAGGCAGGTTAATGAAAAACTGTTTTTT.

A remark on this clone: At one end the junction does not follow the germline gene, possibly because of a read error. This sequence joins TRBV7-7 and TRBJ2-5; D is unresolved. Germline assignment: CDR1 SSHAT and CDR2 FNYEAQ (reference sequence). CDR3 size: 14 residues. As DNA, the CDR3 is TGTGCTAGCAGCTTAATCCAGGTTCAAGAGACCCAGTACTTC. It encodes CASSLIQVQETQYF. The variable domain in full, completed from reference TRBV7-7 and TRBJ2-5, reads GAGVSQSPRYKVTKRGQDVTLRCDPISSHATLYWYQQALGQGPEFLTYFNYEAQPDKSGLPSDRFSAERPEGSISTLTIQRTEQRDSAMYRCASSLIQVQETQYFGPGTRLLVL.